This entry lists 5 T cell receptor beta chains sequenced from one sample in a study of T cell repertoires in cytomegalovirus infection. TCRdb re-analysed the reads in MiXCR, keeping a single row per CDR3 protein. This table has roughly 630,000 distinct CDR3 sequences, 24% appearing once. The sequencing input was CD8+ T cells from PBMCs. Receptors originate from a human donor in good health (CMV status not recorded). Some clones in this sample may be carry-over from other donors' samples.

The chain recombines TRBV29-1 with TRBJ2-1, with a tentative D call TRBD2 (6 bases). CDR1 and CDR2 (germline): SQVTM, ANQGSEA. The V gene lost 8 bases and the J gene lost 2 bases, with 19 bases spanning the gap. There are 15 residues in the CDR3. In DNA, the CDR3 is TGCAGCATTTCGGGTGGAGGGAAGCCCTACAATGAGCAGTTCTTC. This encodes CSISGGGKPYNEQFF.

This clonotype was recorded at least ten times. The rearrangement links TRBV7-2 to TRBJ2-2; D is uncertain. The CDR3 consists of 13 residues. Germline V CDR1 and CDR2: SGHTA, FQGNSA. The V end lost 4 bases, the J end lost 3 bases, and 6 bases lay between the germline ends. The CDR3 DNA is TGTGCCAGCAGCTCCTTGCACACCGGGGAGCTGTTTTTT. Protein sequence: CASSSLHTGELFF.

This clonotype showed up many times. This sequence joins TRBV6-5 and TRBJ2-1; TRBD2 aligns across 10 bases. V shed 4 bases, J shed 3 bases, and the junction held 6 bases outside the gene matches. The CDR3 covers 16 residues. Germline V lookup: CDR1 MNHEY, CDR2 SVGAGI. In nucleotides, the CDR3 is TGTGCCAGCAGTTTTAGGGGACTAGCGTACTACAATGAGCAGTTCTTC. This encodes CASSFRGLAYYNEQFF.

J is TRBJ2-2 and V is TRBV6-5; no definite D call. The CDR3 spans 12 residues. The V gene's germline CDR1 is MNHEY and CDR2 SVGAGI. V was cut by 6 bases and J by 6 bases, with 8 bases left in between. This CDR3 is CASSRYPGELFF. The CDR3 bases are TGTGCCAGCAGCCGATATCCCGGGGAGCTGTTTTTT.

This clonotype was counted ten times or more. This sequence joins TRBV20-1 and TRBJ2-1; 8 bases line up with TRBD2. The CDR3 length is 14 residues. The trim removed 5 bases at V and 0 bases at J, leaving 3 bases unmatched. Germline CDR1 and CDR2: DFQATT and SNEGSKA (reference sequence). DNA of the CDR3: TGCAGTGCTCTCGGGGGGGACTCCTACAATGAGCAGTTCTTC. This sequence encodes CSALGGDSYNEQFF.